This T cell receptor (beta chain) was captured by sequencing in a study of blood T cells in healthy people across ages. Per germline, CDR1 LNHNV and CDR2 YYDKDF (reference sequence). Trimming removed 0 bases from V and 9 bases from J; junction bases left unmatched: 7. The CDR3 runs 16 residues. The second PCR ran roughly 7 to 12 cycles with a sample-barcoded 5' primer and J-beta primers. From the 5' RACE reads, TCRdb called clonotypes with MiXCR, one entry per CDR3 protein. Among 1.5 million to 2 million distinct CDR3 sequences listed, 28% were seen once. Findings and limits, study-wide: PBMCs were not sorted, which prevented a conclusive comparison of naive versus antigen-experienced cells.

Drawn from each donor were approximately 9.5 milliliters of peripheral blood. The table lists this clonotype with many counts. Its matching antigen is unknown. The sequenced sample consisted of blood. This chain joins TRBV15 and TRBJ2-1, with 11 bases matching TRBD1. This TCR derives from a woman aged 25 to 45 in good health. The CDR3 DNA reads TGTGCCACCAGCAGAGAAGGAGGACAGGGGGCTCTTGAGCAGTTCTTC. Protein sequence: CATSREGGQGALEQFF.